What follows are 15 T cell receptor beta chains derived from one specimen sequenced in a study of T cell changes during pregnancy in multiple sclerosis. The table came from immunoSEQ multiplex PCR; TCRdb's copy has only in-frame clones and leaves some out. The sample holds 40,000 or so clones, roughly 90% seen once. The sequencing here drew on CD8+ T cells from peripheral blood mononuclear cells, taken in the first trimester of pregnancy. The receptors originated from a female donor with multiple sclerosis, enrolled in a pregnancy study.

The chain carries TRBV27 and TRBJ2-3, with TRBD1 matching 7 bases. Germline V gene sequence: CDR1 MNHEY, CDR2 SMNVEV (reference sequence). This CDR3 comprises 13 residues. V dropped 8 bases and J dropped 5; count of bases not matched to a gene: 7. The CDR3 protein is CASRTGGGDTQYF. The DNA of the CDR3 is TGTGCCAGCCGGACAGGCGGTGGAGATACGCAGTATTTT.

This chain links TRBV13 with TRBJ2-7; perhaps TRBD1 as D (5 bases). Trimming shortened V by 1 base and J by 1 base, and 5 bases separated the two germline ends. CDR3 length: 13 amino acids. The germline V gene encodes CDR1 PRHDT and CDR2 FYEKMQ (reference sequence). CDR3 bases: TGTGCCAGCAGCTTAGCAGGGTCCTACGAGCAGTACTTC. Its translation is CASSLAGSYEQYF.

The V and J genes are TRBV6-6 and TRBJ2-5; 9 positions match TRBD2. The CDR3 spans 13 residues. Germline loops: CDR1 MNHNY, CDR2 SVGAGI (reference sequence). CDR3 DNA: TGTGCGGCAGTAGCGGGGGTTCAAGAGACCCAGTACTTC. Residues: CAAVAGVQETQYF.

V gene TRBV27 combines with J gene TRBJ1-5, with a weak D call TRBD1 (5 bases). CDR1 is MNHEY, CDR2 SMNVEV, per germline (reference sequence). This CDR3 has 13 residues. With 4 bases removed from V and 9 bases from J, the gap between germline ends came to 13 bases. CDR3: CASSSGLRGPQHF. CDR3 sequence (DNA): TGTGCCAGCAGTTCGGGACTGCGGGGGCCCCAGCATTTT.

The genes are TRBV6-1 and TRBJ2-1; D gene unclear. Between the trimmed V and J ends, which lost 5 bases and 7 bases, there was a span of 15 bases. The length of the CDR3 is 14 residues. Germline V gives CDR1 MNHNS, CDR2 SASEGT. The CDR3 sequence is CASSQSLGENEQFF. CDR3 nucleotides: TGTGCCAGCAGTCAAAGCCTAGGAGAGAATGAGCAGTTCTTC.

This chain joins TRBV28 and TRBJ1-2, with D unclear. The germline CDR1 and CDR2 sequences are MDHEN and SYDVKM. This CDR3 is built from 13 residues. Trimming left V 3 bases short and J 4 bases short, with 9 bases between. The CDR3 bases are TGTGCCAGCAGTTTCGGGGATGGCTATGGCTACACCTTC. Translated: CASSFGDGYGYTF.

The genes are TRBV25-1 and TRBJ2-1; 7 bases are shared with TRBD1. CDR1 is MGHDK and CDR2 is SYGVNS in the germline V gene. Trimming took 3 bases from V and 5 from J; bases not matched to a gene: 4. CDR3 length: 14 residues. The CDR3 reads CASSDAGTDNEQFF. The CDR3 coding sequence is TGTGCCAGCAGTGACGCAGGGACAGACAATGAGCAGTTCTTC.

The gene calls are TRBV5-8 and TRBJ2-7; 9 bases fit TRBD1. Germline CDR1 SGHTS, CDR2 YDEGEE. The CDR3 is 17 residues long. With V trimmed by 5 bases and J by 1 base, 13 bases remained unmatched. The CDR3 here is CASSYYTGGRTSYEQYF. In DNA form, the CDR3 reads TGTGCCAGCAGTTATTATACAGGGGGCAGAACGTCCTACGAGCAGTACTTC.

The V call is TRBV2, the J call TRBJ2-6; no definite D call. The CDR3 runs to 14 residues. V was shortened by 7 bases and J by 4 bases, with 11 bases between the two germline ends. Germline V gene data show CDR1 as SNHLY and CDR2 as FYNNEI. The CDR3 loop is CASITLGGANVLTF. The DNA of the CDR3 is TGTGCCAGCATCACCCTAGGAGGGGCCAACGTCCTGACTTTC. Full variable domain (remainder filled in from reference TRBV2 and TRBJ2-6): EPEVTQTPSHQVTQMGQEVILRCVPISNHLYFYWYRQILGQKVEFLVSFYNNEISEKSEIFDDQFSVERPDGSNFTLKIRSTKLEDSAMYFCASITLGGANVLTFGAGSRLTVL.

The chain has TRBV11-3 and TRBJ2-1; 9 nucleotides align to TRBD1. CDR1 and CDR2 from the germline V gene are SGHNT and YENEEA. After removal of 11 bases from V and 5 bases from J, the junction contained 13 bases not matched to a gene. The CDR3 runs 15 residues. Here the CDR3 DNA reads TGTGCCGTACAGGGGGCGCATTTGGGGCACAATGAGCAGTTCTTC. It is translated as CAVQGAHLGHNEQFF.

This chain uses TRBV2 with TRBJ1-6; no definite D call. This CDR3 spans 12 amino acids. V was cut by 3 bases and J by 10 bases, with 7 bases left in between. Germline lookup yields CDR1 SNHLY and CDR2 FYNNEI. The CDR3 nucleotides read TGTGCCAGCAGTGACCAACACTCACCCCTCCACTTT. It specifies CASSDQHSPLHF. Full variable domain (outside the CDR3, taken from reference TRBV2 and TRBJ1-6): EPEVTQTPSHQVTQMGQEVILRCVPISNHLYFYWYRQILGQKVEFLVSFYNNEISEKSEIFDDQFSVERPDGSNFTLKIRSTKLEDSAMYFCASSDQHSPLHFGNGTRLTVT.

The chain links TRBV7-9 to TRBJ1-1; 9 bases match TRBD1. This CDR3 region has 15 residues. Trimming at V came to 5 bases and at J to 1 base, leaving 5 bases not matched to a gene. The germline V gene encodes CDR1 SEHNR and CDR2 FQNEAQ (reference sequence). The CDR3 spells CASSVLGQGNTEAFF. DNA for the CDR3: TGTGCCAGCAGCGTTCTGGGACAGGGGAACACTGAAGCTTTCTTT.

This clone appeared a single time. The chain couples TRBV6-1 to TRBJ2-3; TRBD2 matches 8 bases. V shed 4 bases, J shed 2 bases, and the junction held 11 bases outside the gene matches. The germline V gene encodes CDR1 MNHNS and CDR2 SASEGT. The CDR3 has 17 residues. This CDR3 is CASSGSGLAWLTDTQYF. The CDR3 nucleotides read TGTGCCAGCAGTGGATCTGGACTAGCTTGGCTCACAGATACGCAGTATTTT.

This chain uses TRBV5-6 with TRBJ1-2, with TRBD1 matching 8 bases. CDR3 length: 16 residues. Germline trimming cut 6 bases from V and 3 bases from J; bases unmatched to any gene: 13. The germline V gene encodes CDR1 SGHDT and CDR2 YYEEEE. CDR3 sequence: CASTPFRGRLDYGYTF. CDR3 coding DNA: TGTGCCAGCACTCCTTTCAGGGGGCGCCTGGACTATGGCTACACCTTC.

This sequence joins TRBV9 and TRBJ2-7; D is unclear. The CDR3 consists of 15 residues. Deletions cut 0 bases from V and 0 bases from J, with 10 bases between. Germline CDR1 SGDLS, CDR2 YYNGEE. The CDR3 DNA is TGTGCCAGCAGCGTAGGAGGCGACCGCTCCTACGAGCAGTACTTC. Its translation is CASSVGGDRSYEQYF.